Each of the 27 T cell receptor beta chains below was sequenced from the same sample in a study of T cell responses to AZD1222 COVID-19 vaccine. Clones were read by immunoSEQ multiplex PCR, and TCRdb kept only the in-frame ones, dropping some. This sample has some 130,000 clones, with approximately 90% found just once. The specimen was peripheral blood, collected on day 0 of AZD1222 vaccination. The source is an adult in good health.

This clone was observed a single time. The rearrangement uses TRBV7-9 and TRBJ2-5; 11 nucleotides agree with TRBD1. This CDR3 spans 15 amino acids. Germline CDR1 and CDR2: SEHNR and FQNEAQ (reference sequence). V was pared by 3 bases and J by 5 bases, with 5 bases of the junction left unmatched. The CDR3 sequence is CASSLGQGEGETQYF. CDR3 sequence (DNA): TGTGCCAGCAGCTTGGGACAGGGGGAGGGGGAGACCCAGTACTTC.

This CDR3 is CASSWSGQSNIRSSYEQYF. As DNA, the CDR3 is TGTGCCAGCAGTTGGTCGGGACAGTCAAATATAAGGAGCTCCTACGAGCAGTACTTC. The J gene is TRBJ2-7, the V gene TRBV28; the match to TRBD1 covers 7 bases. V gave up 4 bases and J gave up 0 bases; unmatched junction bases: 18. Germline loops: CDR1 MDHEN, CDR2 SYDVKM. The CDR3 runs to 19 residues.

In this sample, this clone turned up once. The chain recombines TRBV5-5 with TRBJ2-7; D tentatively reads TRBD1 or TRBD2 (5 bases each). Per germline, CDR1 SGHKS and CDR2 YYEKEE (reference sequence). Trimming shortened V by 6 bases and J by 3 bases, and 19 bases separated the two germline ends. CDR3 length equals 15 residues. The CDR3 spells CASKIGTQSGYEQYF. The CDR3 DNA is TGTGCCAGCAAAATCGGGACGCAATCTGGCTACGAGCAGTACTTC. The variable domain in full, with the rest retrieved from reference TRBV5-5 and TRBJ2-7, is DAGVTQSPTHLIKTRGQQVTLRCSPISGHKSVSWYQQVLGQGPQFIFQYYEKEERGRGNFPDRFSARQFPNYSSELNVNALLLGDSALYLCASKIGTQSGYEQYFGPGTRLTVT.

The V and J genes are TRBV5-4 and TRBJ2-2; tentatively, D is TRBD1 (5 bases). The germline CDR1 and CDR2 sequences are SGHNT and YYREEE (reference sequence). The CDR3 spans 16 residues. Trimming cost V 5 bases and J 4 bases, with 18 bases left between them. The CDR3 DNA sequence: TGTGCCAGCAGGGTGGGTGGTTCAGGGCGCACCGGGGAGCTGTTTTTT. Translated: CASRVGGSGRTGELFF. The full variable domain, with the rest looked up from reference TRBV5-4 and TRBJ2-2, is ETGVTQSPTHLIKTRGQQVTLRCSSQSGHNTVSWYQQALGQGPQFIFQYYREEENGRGNFPPRFSGLQFPNYSSELNVNALELDDSALYLCASRVGGSGRTGELFFGEGSRLTVL.

The chain has TRBV9 and TRBJ2-7, with 10 bases aligning to TRBD1. CDR1 SGDLS and CDR2 YYNGEE come from the germline V gene. V lost 2 bases to trimming and J lost 7 bases; unmatched junction nucleotides: 12. This CDR3 has 16 residues. CDR3 DNA sequence: TGTGCCAGCAGCGTGAACCCGGGACAGGGGCTGAGAGAGCAGTACTTC. This gives the protein CASSVNPGQGLREQYF.

The chain uses TRBV29-1 and TRBJ1-5; D not certain. This CDR3 has 14 residues. Germline CDR1 SQVTM, CDR2 ANQGSEA. Trimming removed 6 bases at V and 7 bases at J, with 19 bases between. The CDR3 region has the DNA TGCAGCGTAACCGAGGCTGGGGAGGGACAGCCCCAGCATTTT. Its translation: CSVTEAGEGQPQHF.

This chain uses TRBV29-1 with TRBJ2-1; either TRBD1 or TRBD2 may fit D (5 bases each). The germline V gene encodes CDR1 SQVTM and CDR2 ANQGSEA. The CDR3 length is 13 residues. The V end was cut by 7 bases, the J end by 5 bases, with 15 bases between. The CDR3 nucleotides read TGCAGCGGGTGGACGGGACGCGACAATGAGCAGTTCTTC. Its translation: CSGWTGRDNEQFF.

This clone appeared a single time. The CDR3 reads CASTSRESTEAFF. As DNA, the CDR3 is TGTGCCAGCACCTCCAGGGAGAGCACTGAAGCTTTCTTT. J is TRBJ1-1 and V is TRBV5-4, with TRBD1 as a possible D gene (5 bases). Trimming took 6 bases from V and 4 from J, leaving 13 bases between them. This CDR3 comprises 13 residues. Germline lookup yields CDR1 SGHNT and CDR2 YYREEE (reference sequence).

This chain connects TRBV24-1 to TRBJ1-4; D gene unclear. V shed 4 bases and J shed 8 bases, with 16 bases lying between them. CDR3 length equals 15 residues. Germline CDR1 KGHDR, CDR2 SFDVKD. The CDR3 reads CATSEPGQLGEKLFF. The CDR3 coding sequence is TGTGCCACCAGTGAGCCCGGCCAGCTGGGGGAAAAACTGTTTTTT.

V gene TRBV7-2 combines with J gene TRBJ2-5; 7 nucleotides line up with TRBD2. The CDR3 extends over 13 amino acids. Germline V gene lookup returns CDR1 SGHTA and CDR2 FQGNSA. V shed 5 bases and J 2 bases; nucleotides not matched to a gene: 2. In DNA form, the CDR3 reads TGTGCCAGCAGCCGGGGGGTACAAGAGACCCAGTACTTC. Its protein product is CASSRGVQETQYF.

This rearrangement joins TRBV6-2 or TRBV6-3 to TRBJ2-6; 7 bases line up with TRBD1. The CDR3 is 18 amino acids. V shed 2 bases, J shed 2 bases, and the junction held 9 bases outside the gene matches. The germline V gene has CDR1 MNHEY and CDR2 SVGEGT. The CDR3 region has the DNA TGTGCCAGCAGTTACCCCACAGGGGATGGTACTGGGGCCAACGTCCTGACTTTC. Amino acid sequence: CASSYPTGDGTGANVLTF.

DNA for the CDR3: TGTGCCAGCAGTGAGCTAAATGCCGCCTACGAGCAGTACTTC. Its protein product is CASSELNAAYEQYF. The chain uses TRBV25-1 and TRBJ2-7; no clear D. CDR1 is MGHDK, CDR2 SYGVNS, per germline. Trimming took 3 bases from V and 2 from J, leaving 11 bases between them. This CDR3 has 14 amino acids.

The gene calls are TRBV7-2 and TRBJ1-2, with TRBD1 matching over 12 bases. Germline-derived CDR1 and CDR2 are SGHTA and FQGNSA. V gave up 6 bases and J gave up 4 bases; unmatched junction bases: 3. The CDR3 sequence is 14 residues long. This CDR3 is CASSWDRGPYGYTF. CDR3 sequence (DNA): TGTGCCAGCAGTTGGGACAGGGGGCCCTATGGCTACACCTTC.

The genes are TRBV4-1 and TRBJ2-2, with TRBD1 matching over 8 bases. The germline V gene encodes CDR1 MGHRA and CDR2 YSYEKL. CDR3 length equals 16 residues. With 6 bases clipped from V and 1 base from J, the junction kept 7 bases outside the gene matches. CDR3 protein: CASRWTGSGNTGELFF. In DNA form, the CDR3 reads TGCGCCAGCAGGTGGACAGGGAGTGGGAACACCGGGGAGCTGTTTTTT.

The chain is built from TRBV28 and TRBJ2-5; D perhaps matches TRBD2 (6 bases). Germline loops: CDR1 MDHEN, CDR2 SYDVKM. Trimming pared 4 bases from V and 0 bases from J, leaving 12 bases between. The CDR3 contains 15 residues. The CDR3 reads CASSSEDYNQETQYF. CDR3 nucleotide sequence: TGTGCCAGCAGTTCCGAGGACTACAACCAAGAGACCCAGTACTTC.

This rearrangement joins TRBV5-5 to TRBJ1-1, with unresolved D. This CDR3 is 16 amino acids long. Trimming pared 4 bases from V and 0 bases from J, leaving 16 bases between. Germline V gives CDR1 SGHKS, CDR2 YYEKEE (reference sequence). This chain's CDR3 is CASSALDAGMNTEAFF. The CDR3 DNA follows: TGTGCCAGCAGCGCCTTGGACGCAGGAATGAACACTGAAGCTTTCTTT.

The chain couples TRBV7-9 to TRBJ1-3, with D perhaps matching TRBD1 (5 bases). V was cut by 11 bases and J by 0 bases, with 17 bases left in between. CDR1 SEHNR and CDR2 FQNEAQ come from the germline V gene (reference sequence). The CDR3 has 15 residues. The CDR3 nucleotides read TGTGCCGCATATCGGGGGTCTGGCTCTGGAAACACCATATATTTT. This translates into CAAYRGSGSGNTIYF.

This clone was observed a handful of times. This chain joins TRBV11-2 and TRBJ1-1; TRBD1 matches 7 bases. This CDR3 is 15 amino acids long. Looked up from germline, CDR1 is SGHAT and CDR2 is FQNNGV. The junction had 8 bases not matched to a gene; V was cut back by 6 bases and J by 1 base. CDR3: CASSLRTGENTEAFF. The DNA of the CDR3 is TGTGCCAGCAGTTTAAGGACAGGAGAGAACACTGAAGCTTTCTTT.

The J gene is TRBJ1-4, the V gene TRBV4-3, with D possibly being TRBD1 (5 bases). The CDR3 spans 14 residues. The germline gives CDR1 LGHNA, CDR2 YSLEER. Trimming stripped 0 bases from V and 7 bases from J, with 9 bases between. The CDR3: CASSQDPGTEKLFF. As DNA, the CDR3 is TGCGCCAGCAGCCAAGACCCAGGGACTGAAAAACTGTTTTTT.

The chain combines TRBV18 with TRBJ2-3; TRBD2 aligns across 7 bases. Germline V lookup: CDR1 KGHSH, CDR2 LQKENI. The junction had 15 bases not matched to a gene; V was cut back by 3 bases and J by 0 bases. The CDR3 totals 19 residues. Written as DNA, the CDR3 is TGTGCCAGCTCACCCCTAACTATGAGACTAGCCGCTAGCACAGATACGCAGTATTTT. Translating gives CASSPLTMRLAASTDTQYF. The variable domain in full, with the rest retrieved from reference TRBV18 and TRBJ2-3, is NAGVMQNPRHLVRRRGQEARLRCSPMKGHSHVYWYRQLPEEGLKFMVYLQKENIIDESGMPKERFSAEFPKEGPSILRIQQVVRGDSAAYFCASSPLTMRLAASTDTQYFGPGTRLTVL.

The chain recombines TRBV4-1 with TRBJ1-5; D is unclear. The germline V gene has CDR1 MGHRA and CDR2 YSYEKL. V dropped 0 bases and J dropped 4 bases, with 7 bases sitting between them. The CDR3 consists of 14 residues. CDR3 protein: CASSQDHGNQPQHF. Written as DNA, the CDR3 is TGCGCCAGCAGCCAAGATCACGGGAATCAGCCCCAGCATTTT.

The chain uses TRBV14 and TRBJ1-1; D remains unclear. The CDR3 extends over 13 amino acids. Deletions cut 0 bases from V and 4 bases from J, with 6 bases between. CDR1 is SGHDN, CDR2 FVKESK, per germline. This CDR3 reads CASSQEEGTEAFF. The CDR3 nucleotides are TGTGCCAGCAGCCAAGAGGAGGGCACTGAAGCTTTCTTT. Looking up the rest from reference TRBV14 and TRBJ1-1 gives the full variable domain: EAGVTQFPSHSVIEKGQTVTLRCDPISGHDNLYWYRRVMGKEIKFLLHFVKESKQDESGMPNNRFLAERTGGTYSTLKVQPAELEDSGVYFCASSQEEGTEAFFGQGTRLTVV.

J is TRBJ2-7 and V is TRBV9; 7 bases line up with TRBD1. The CDR3 extends over 12 amino acids. V lost 5 bases and J lost 6; bases outside the gene matches: 5. Germline lookup yields CDR1 SGDLS and CDR2 YYNGEE. The CDR3 region has the DNA TGTGCCAGCAGTGCAGGGGGAAGCGAGCAGTACTTC. Its protein is CASSAGGSEQYF.

The V and J genes are TRBV5-1 and TRBJ1-1; 7 bases align to TRBD1. The trim removed 0 bases at V and 5 bases at J, leaving 4 bases unmatched. The germline V gene has CDR1 SGHRS and CDR2 YFSETQ. CDR3 length equals 14 residues. The chain's CDR3 is CASSLGQGWTEAFF. CDR3 nucleotides: TGCGCCAGCAGCTTGGGACAGGGCTGGACTGAAGCTTTCTTT.

CDR3 protein: CASSDEDSGANVLTF. CDR3 DNA: TGTGCCAGCAGTGATGAGGACTCTGGGGCCAACGTCCTGACTTTC. The V gene is TRBV6-1, the J gene TRBJ2-6; D ambiguous. The CDR3 length is 15 residues. Trimming left V 3 bases short and J 0 bases short, with 6 bases between. Germline CDR1 and CDR2: MNHNS and SASEGT.

This clone was found once. This chain uses TRBV4-2 with TRBJ1-2; perhaps TRBD1 as D (6 bases). Trimming removed 0 bases from V and 12 bases from J, with 23 bases in between. In germline, CDR1 is LGHNA, CDR2 YNFKEQ. The CDR3 has 16 residues. CDR3 coding DNA: TGTGCCAGCAGCCAAGACGGTTGGGGACAAACCACCGGACACACCTTC. Translating gives CASSQDGWGQTTGHTF.

The chain is built from TRBV7-9 and TRBJ2-1, with D possibly being TRBD1 or TRBD2 (5 bases each). Trimming removed 7 bases at V and 10 bases at J, with 23 bases between. Germline loops: CDR1 SEHNR, CDR2 FQNEAQ (reference sequence). The length of the CDR3 is 15 residues. Here the CDR3 reads CASKGLPGPGSEQFF. Written as DNA, the CDR3 is TGTGCCAGCAAGGGTCTCCCGGGGCCCGGTTCAGAGCAGTTCTTC.